This TCR beta chain is from a study of T cell responses to AZD1222 COVID-19 vaccine. As concerns this clone: What it binds is unknown.

V shed 3 bases and J shed 3 bases, with 24 bases lying between them. The germline V gene has CDR1 MDHEN and CDR2 SYDVKM. The CDR3 covers 19 residues. The method was immunoSEQ multiplex PCR; TCRdb's version includes in-frame clones alone and lacks a portion of them. The sample lists under 150,000 clones; approximately 92% were seen once. Regarding the study as a whole: Receipt of two AZD1222 doses was followed by a rise in Spike-specific TCR breadth and depth. White British people made up most donors, females outnumbered males, and clonal diversity was possibly underestimated. Researchers took repertoire samples only after the peak T cell response had come. The study found vaccine-associated CD4 TCRs spanning spike, dominant at 160-218 and 743-854.

The material was peripheral blood, obtained on day 0 of AZD1222 vaccination. The chain recombines TRBV28 with TRBJ2-1, with D possibly TRBD2 on 8 matching bases. This TCR came from an adult in good health. In nucleotides, the CDR3 is TGTGCCAGCAGTTTTAACCCCGGGGGGGGACAGTCTAACTACAATGAGCAGTTCTTC. It codes for CASSFNPGGGQSNYNEQFF.